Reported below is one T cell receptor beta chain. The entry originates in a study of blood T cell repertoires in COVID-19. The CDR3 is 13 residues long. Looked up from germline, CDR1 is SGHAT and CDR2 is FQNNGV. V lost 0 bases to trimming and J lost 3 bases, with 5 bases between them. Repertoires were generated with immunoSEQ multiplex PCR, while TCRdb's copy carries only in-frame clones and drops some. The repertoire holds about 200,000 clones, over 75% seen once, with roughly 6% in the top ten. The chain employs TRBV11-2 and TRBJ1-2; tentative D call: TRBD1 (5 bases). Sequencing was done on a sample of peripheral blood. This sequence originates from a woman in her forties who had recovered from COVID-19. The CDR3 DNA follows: TGTGCCAGCAGCTTAGACAGGGACTATGGCTACACCTTC. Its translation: CASSLDRDYGYTF.